This is a list of T cell receptor beta chains from one sample in a study of blood T cell repertoires in COVID-19. Measured with immunoSEQ multiplex PCR; TCRdb has only the in-frame clones, and not every one. This table has about 130,000 clones, approximately 91% appearing once. The sample comprised peripheral blood. The receptors originated from a woman of 80 years or more with acute or convalescent COVID-19. The CDR3 runs from the conserved cysteine through the conserved F or W. The D gene is left open where the match is weak. Some rows have no size entry. The others give once, few or many, or a class for an expanded clone.

v_gene,abundance,j_gene,d_gene,CDR3nt,CDR3aa
TRBV19,once,TRBJ1-3,NA,TGTGCCAGTAGTATGAAGGGAGGCTACTCTGGAAACACCATATATTTT,CASSMKGGYSGNTIYF
TRBV5-4,NA,TRBJ2-7,NA,TGTGCCAGCAGCCCGACCGGGACTCTAAATTACGAGCAGTACTTC,CASSPTGTLNYEQYF
TRBV7-3,once,TRBJ2-2,NA,TGTGCCAGCAGCCCGATAATAGCGGCCACCGGGGAGCTGTTTTTT,CASSPIIAATGELFF
TRBV18,NA,TRBJ1-2,NA,TGTGCCAGCTCACCAAACAGCTTCACAGGCGACTATGGCTACACCTTC,CASSPNSFTGDYGYTF
TRBV18,NA,TRBJ1-1,NA,TGTGCCAGCTCACCAAGACAGCAAAACACTGAAGCTTTCTTT,CASSPRQQNTEAFF
TRBV19,NA,TRBJ1-6,NA,TGTGCCAGTAAGGACGGGACTAGCTCCTATAATTCACCCCTCCACTTT,CASKDGTSSYNSPLHF
TRBV7-2,NA,TRBJ1-1,TRBD1,TGTGCCAGCAGTAAACAGGGGGCTGGCACTGAAGCTTTCTTT,CASSKQGAGTEAFF
TRBV3-1/TRBV3-2,NA,TRBJ2-3,NA,TGTGCCAGCAGCCGACTATCAGATACGCAGTATTTT,CASSRLSDTQYF
TRBV19,NA,TRBJ1-5,TRBD1,TGTGCCAGTAGTATATGGTCAGGGGGCGGAGAAGAACCCCAGCATTTT,CASSIWSGGGEEPQHF
TRBV19,once,TRBJ2-3,NA,TGTGCCAGTAGGGGACTTAATATTTCGATCCTTTCTAGCACAGATACGCAGTATTTT,CASRGLNISILSSTDTQYF
TRBV6-6,NA,TRBJ2-3,TRBD2,TGTGCCAGCACCCGGACTAGCGGTGATACGCAGTATTTT,CASTRTSGDTQYF
TRBV19,NA,TRBJ2-3,TRBD1,TGTGCCAGTAGTGGCCGGGACAGTTTCACAGATACGCAGTATTTT,CASSGRDSFTDTQYF
TRBV28,NA,TRBJ2-5,NA,TGTGCCAGCAGTTCCCGGTACGGGACCCAGTACTTC,CASSSRYGTQYF
TRBV3-1/TRBV3-2,NA,TRBJ2-1,NA,TGTGCCAGCAGCTCCCAGGGGGGTAGCGGGATCTACAATGAGCAGTTCTTC,CASSSQGGSGIYNEQFF
TRBV19,NA,TRBJ1-1,NA,TGTGCCAGTAGTATCCCCGACAGAAACACTGAAGCTTTCTTT,CASSIPDRNTEAFF
TRBV28,few,TRBJ1-2,TRBD1,TGTGCCAGCAGTCCAATCTGGGGACAGGGGGCAGGTGGCTACACCTTC,CASSPIWGQGAGGYTF
TRBV21-1,NA,TRBJ2-7,NA,TGTGCCAGCAGCCCAAGGGAGGGGGTCGGTAGCGGACTTACTTACGAGCAGTACTTC,CASSPREGVGSGLTYEQYF
TRBV4-2,NA,TRBJ1-6,NA,TGTGCCAGCAGCCTCAGTCGGGGGGAAATCTCACCCCTCCACTTT,CASSLSRGEISPLHF
TRBV23-1,NA,TRBJ1-2,NA,TGCGCCAGCAGTCAAGCAGACGGGGTAGGCTACACCTTC,CASSQADGVGYTF
TRBV6-6,NA,TRBJ1-5,TRBD1,TGTGCCAGCAGTCCTCAGGGGGCGGGCTCACGGAATCAGCCCCAGCATTTT,CASSPQGAGSRNQPQHF
TRBV3-1/TRBV3-2,NA,TRBJ1-1,NA,TGTGCCAGCAGCTCAACAGGGACGAGCACTGAAGCTTTCTTT,CASSSTGTSTEAFF
TRBV27,NA,TRBJ2-3,TRBD1,TGTGCCAGCAGTTTACGGGGACAGGGGGAACTAGGAGGTACGCAGTATTTT,CASSLRGQGELGGTQYF